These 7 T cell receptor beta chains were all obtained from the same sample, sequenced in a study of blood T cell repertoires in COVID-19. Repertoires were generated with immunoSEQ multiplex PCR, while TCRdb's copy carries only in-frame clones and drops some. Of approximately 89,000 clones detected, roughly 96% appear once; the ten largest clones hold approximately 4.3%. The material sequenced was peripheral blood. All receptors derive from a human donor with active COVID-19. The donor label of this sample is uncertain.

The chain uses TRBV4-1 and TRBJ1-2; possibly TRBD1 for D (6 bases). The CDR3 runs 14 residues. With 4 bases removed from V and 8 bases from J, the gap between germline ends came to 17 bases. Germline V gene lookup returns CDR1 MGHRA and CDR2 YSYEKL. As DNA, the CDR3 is TGCGCCAGCAGCCTGAGGGACATCCGGACGGGCTACACCTTC. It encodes CASSLRDIRTGYTF.

DNA for the CDR3: TGTGCCAGCAGCCAAGAGGGGGCTAGCGGGTACCGGGGAGATACGCAGTATTTT. The encoded protein is CASSQEGASGYRGDTQYF. The chain recombines TRBV4-2 with TRBJ2-3; 8 nucleotides line up with TRBD2. V lost 0 bases to trimming and J lost 5 bases; unmatched junction nucleotides: 13. The V gene's germline CDR1 is LGHNA and CDR2 YNFKEQ. This CDR3 spans 18 amino acids.

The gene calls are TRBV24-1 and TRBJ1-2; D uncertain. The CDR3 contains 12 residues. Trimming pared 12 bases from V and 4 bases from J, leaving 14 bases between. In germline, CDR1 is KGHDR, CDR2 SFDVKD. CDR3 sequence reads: CAVGDEVYGYTF. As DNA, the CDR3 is TGTGCCGTTGGCGATGAGGTCTATGGCTACACCTTC.

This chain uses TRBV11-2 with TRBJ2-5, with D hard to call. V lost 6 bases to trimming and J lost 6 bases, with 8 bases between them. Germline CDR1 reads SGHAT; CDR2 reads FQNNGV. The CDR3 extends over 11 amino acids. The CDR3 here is CASSILKTQYF. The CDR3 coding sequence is TGTGCCAGCAGTATTTTAAAGACCCAGTACTTC. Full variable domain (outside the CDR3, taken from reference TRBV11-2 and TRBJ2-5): EAGVAQSPRYKIIEKRQSVAFWCNPISGHATLYWYQQILGQGPKLLIQFQNNGVVDDSQLPKDRFSAERLKGVDSTLKIQPAKLEDSAVYLCASSILKTQYFGPGTRLLVL.

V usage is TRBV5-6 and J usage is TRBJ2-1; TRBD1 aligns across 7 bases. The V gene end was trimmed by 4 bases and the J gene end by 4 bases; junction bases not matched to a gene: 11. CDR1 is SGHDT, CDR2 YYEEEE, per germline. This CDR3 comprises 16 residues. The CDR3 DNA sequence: TGTGCCAGCAGCACCCTCGACAGGGATCTTTACAATGAGCAGTTCTTC. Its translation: CASSTLDRDLYNEQFF.

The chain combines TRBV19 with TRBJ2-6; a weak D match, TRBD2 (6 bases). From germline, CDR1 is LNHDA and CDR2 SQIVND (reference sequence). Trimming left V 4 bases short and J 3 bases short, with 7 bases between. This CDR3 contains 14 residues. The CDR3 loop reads CASSTGVGANVLTF. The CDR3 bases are TGTGCCAGTAGTACGGGGGTTGGGGCCAACGTCCTGACTTTC.

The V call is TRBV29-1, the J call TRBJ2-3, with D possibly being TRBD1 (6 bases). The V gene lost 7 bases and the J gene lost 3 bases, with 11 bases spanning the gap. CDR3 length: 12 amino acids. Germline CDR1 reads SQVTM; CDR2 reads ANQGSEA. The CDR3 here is CSARGFTDTQYF. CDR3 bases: TGCAGCGCAAGGGGGTTTACAGATACGCAGTATTTT.